This T cell receptor (beta chain) is from a study of Graves' ophthalmopathy and Graves' hyperthyroidism. Study outcomes and limitations: Blood also carried most expanded thyroid clonotypes exceeding 0.001 frequency.

This clonotype was seen at least ten times. What it binds is unknown. Amplification of the TCR beta CDR3 regions used RNA transcripts (as template). HTBI-primed RT-PCR formed the first round, and a multiplex PCR formed the second. TCRdb fed the multiplex PCR reads into MiXCR, producing one record per CDR3 protein. The table has over 650,000 distinct CDR3 sequences, more than 40% seen once; the top ten hold more than 3%. V gave up 5 bases and J gave up 3 bases, with 20 bases separating them. Germline V gene data show CDR1 as SGHAT and CDR2 as FQNNGV. The CDR3 has 16 amino acids. Donors with ophthalmopathy: moderate-to-severe activity, CAS ≥3, NOSPECS ≥4, duration under 3 months. The PBMCs had their origin in more than 9.5 ml of fresh peripheral blood.

The V gene is TRBV11-2, the J gene TRBJ2-7; weak D call: TRBD1 (6 bases). This TCR was recovered from an adult man with Graves' ophthalmopathy. The sequenced sample consisted of peripheral blood. The CDR3 spells CASSRQSGTQRYEQYF. Written as DNA, the CDR3 is TGTGCCAGCAGCCGCCAATCCGGGACACAGCGCTACGAGCAGTACTTC.